The rows below give T cell receptor beta chains drawn from one sample of a study of blood T cell repertoires in COVID-19. Sequencing used immunoSEQ multiplex PCR; TCRdb keeps in-frame clones, though not all of them. The profile covers 60,000 to 80,000 clones, with more than 75% appearing a single time and about 3.9% taken by the ten largest. The sequencing input was peripheral blood. The receptors stem from a human donor in a cohort sampled during active COVID-19. Both conserved end residues are trimmed from each CDR3.

TRBV28,ASSPGQTQDTQY
TRBV6-2/TRBV6-3,ASSRGHQINTEAF
TRBV6-5,ASEGQGPEQY
TRBV24-1,ATSEGLAPGYEQF
TRBV28,ASSLEIPGFQY
TRBV7-3,ASSLNSGVDTDTQY
TRBV28,ASTRLAGGYEQY
TRBV7-6,ASSLPPSGRAVTGELF
TRBV7-9,ASSSREETQY
TRBV6-2/TRBV6-3,ASSPGTGWETQY
TRBV24-1,ATSDPREAGNTIY
TRBV30,AWSLGWVSGGYNEQF
TRBV10-3,AAAQGTIYEQY
TRBV6-2/TRBV6-3,ASSYSKQGYEQY
TRBV7-9,ASSLGTSGYT
TRBV10-3,AIKLGTDEDTQY
TRBV5-4,ASSDGGDGDNEQF
TRBV9,ASTVSGGNTGELF
TRBV28,ASTAGPHLSGNTIY
TRBV7-2,ASSLILASDTQY
TRBV12-5,ASGLVLGGSSYEQY
TRBV2,ASRLADSTDTQY
TRBV4-1,ASSQPGQGYGYT
TRBV15,ATSLIAQGVYGYT
TRBV28,ASSLWSEFRETEAF
TRBV30,AWSVRGTGNNQPQH
TRBV29-1,SVLRDRGINEQY
TRBV28,ASSSRQVWEKLF
TRBV23-1,AVREGLGQINTEAF
TRBV7-2,ASIPLPPATDTQY
TRBV24-1,ATMSGNNQPQH
TRBV28,ASSFRGRETQY
TRBV4-1,ASSQTQGWGEKLF
TRBV12-3/TRBV12-4,ASSPEKTQY
TRBV4-3,ASSQDRGTRYGYT